The 5 T cell receptor beta chains in this list originate from one sample, sequenced in a study of blood T cell repertoires in COVID-19 (dated by TCRdb to the early 2020s). Receptor amplification or capture employed the immunoSEQ multiplex PCR assay. TCRdb stores this immuneACCESS table with in-frame sequences only. Part of the clones is absent; in the studies checked, under half of the shortfall reflects unresolved V genes, and no reason is known for the rest. The sample contains about 27,000 clones, around 86% of them found a single time. 65% to 80% of the sample goes to the ten largest clones. The sequencing sample was made of peripheral blood. These receptors were obtained from a man between 65 and 85 years old with acute or convalescent COVID-19.

The chain joins TRBV14 to TRBJ1-5; TRBD1 might be the D (5 bases). V was cut by 1 base and J by 3 bases, with 7 bases left in between. Germline V gene data show CDR1 as SGHDN and CDR2 as FVKESK. The CDR3 has 14 amino acids. This CDR3 is CASSQAGNNQPQHF. The CDR3 DNA reads as TGTGCCAGCAGCCAAGCAGGGAACAATCAGCCCCAGCATTTT.

This clone has only one observation. The rearrangement uses TRBV19 and TRBJ1-1; D ambiguous. Germline V lookup: CDR1 LNHDA, CDR2 SQIVND (reference sequence). CDR3 length equals 15 residues. V lost 5 bases, J lost 1 base, and 14 bases lay in between. CDR3 region: CASSPQAQANTEAFF. Written as DNA, the CDR3 is TGTGCCAGTAGTCCGCAGGCTCAAGCGAACACTGAAGCTTTCTTT.

V and J are TRBV30 and TRBJ2-1, with 12 bases lining up with TRBD2. The CDR3 totals 14 residues. The J segment lost 8 bases and the V segment lost 1 base, leaving 3 bases of the junction unmatched. Per germline, CDR1 GTSNPN and CDR2 SVGIG (reference sequence). The CDR3 region has the DNA TGTGCCTGGAGTGCTAGCGGGGGGGCCTATGAGCAGTTCTTC. It encodes CAWSASGGAYEQFF.

The chain uses TRBV9 and TRBJ2-3; 10 bases are shared with TRBD2. CDR1 and CDR2 (germline): SGDLS, YYNGEE. The CDR3 is 17 residues long. Trimming cost V 3 bases and J 1 base; bases outside gene matches: 8. The DNA of the CDR3 is TGTGCCAGCAGCGCGGGCGCTAGCGGGAGCGGCACAGATACGCAGTATTTT. It is translated as CASSAGASGSGTDTQYF.

The chain joins TRBV10-3 to TRBJ1-4; D is ambiguous. Trimming removed 4 bases from V and 5 bases from J, with 8 bases in between. This CDR3 region has 13 residues. From germline, CDR1 is ENHRY and CDR2 SYGVKD. The CDR3 is CAISGSENEKLFF. The DNA for the CDR3 is TGTGCCATCAGTGGGTCAGAGAATGAAAAACTGTTTTTT.